This T cell receptor beta chain was captured by sequencing in a study of blood T cell repertoires in COVID-19. Germline loops: CDR1 SGHTA, CDR2 FQGNSA. This CDR3 is 13 amino acids long. TCRdb's table, derived via immunoSEQ multiplex PCR, lists solely in-frame clones and lacks some. The sample shows 85,000 to 130,000 clones, about 91% of them seen only once. Regarding this clone: The junction does not match germline at one end; this may be a read error.

Sequenced: peripheral blood. The receptor comes from a human donor in a cohort sampled during active COVID-19. The gene calls are TRBV7-2 and TRBJ2-3, with 14 bases that match TRBD2. CDR3: CASSLTSGGVFMF. The CDR3 coding sequence is TGTGCCAGCAGCTTGACTAGCGGGGGGGTCTTTATGTTT.